This T cell receptor beta chain was observed in a study of T cells in women clearing cervical HPV infection. TCRdb's table, derived via immunoSEQ multiplex PCR, lists solely in-frame clones and lacks some. This sample's clone table lists about 28,000 clones. Comments on this clone: Coverage ceases 3 residues before the CDR3 finishes, and the germline J gene fills in the end.

With 7 bases removed from V and 5 bases from J, the gap between germline ends came to 17 bases. This CDR3 comprises 14 residues. Germline CDR1 SNHLY, CDR2 FYNNEI. This receptor was obtained from a woman between 18 and 70 years old with a cervical HPV16 infection that either progressed to CIN3+ or cleared (not recorded which). Material: blood buffy coat. The chain combines TRBV2 with TRBJ1-1, with D maybe TRBD1 (6 bases). CDR3 DNA (partial): TGTGCCAGCAATCCCTCACAGCAGGGGACTGAA. Amino acids: CASNPSQQGTE. The complete CDR3 sequence is CASNPSQQGTEAFF.